This entry concerns a single TCR beta chain. Its target is not known. These data belong to a study of T-cell memory formation after mild COVID-19. Study details: Each donor largely had its own TCR clusters.

Germline V gives CDR1 MGHRA, CDR2 YSYEKL. Trimming removed 0 bases from V and 2 bases from J, with 12 bases in between. The CDR3 contains 16 residues. With constant-segment primers, 5'RACE yielded cDNA libraries of TCR alpha and TCR beta that carried sample barcodes and UMIs. TCRdb used MiXCR to reprocess the 5' RACE reads, holding one entry per CDR3 protein. This sample carries 250,000 to 300,000 distinct CDR3 sequences, 16% of them seen once, and the ten largest clones take about a fifth. Points from the study as a whole: Contracting clones localized mainly to CM and EM when CD4+ and mainly to EMRA when CD8+. Pre-infection memory harbored some responding clones, suggesting cross-reactive memory joined.

The V gene is TRBV4-1, the J gene TRBJ2-3; tentative D call: TRBD1 (5 bases). The sequence was collected from a man between 18 and 29 years old who had mild COVID-19 (a few samples of this study predate the infection). Cell type and time point are not known. Sample: PBMCs or a T cell subset sorted from them (not recorded which). The CDR3 loop reads CASSQETVSSTDTQYF. The CDR3 DNA follows: TGCGCCAGCAGCCAAGAGACAGTTAGTTCCACAGATACGCAGTATTTT.